These T cell receptor beta chains were read from a single sample in a study of blood T cell repertoires in COVID-19. The table came from immunoSEQ multiplex PCR; TCRdb's copy has only in-frame clones and leaves some out. This table holds roughly 72,000 clones, 80% found once. The sequenced sample consisted of peripheral blood. The receptors stem from a man aged 65-85 years who had recovered from COVID-19. Both conserved end residues are trimmed from each CDR3. Each record gives: clone size, J gene, D gene, V gene, CDR3 protein. The D gene is left open where the match is weak. Only part of the rows carry a size: once, few, many, or a class if the clone is expanded.

abundance: .
j_gene: TRBJ2-2
d_gene: TRBD1
v_gene: TRBV19
CDR3aa: ASMGTGRTGELF

abundance: .
j_gene: TRBJ2-7
d_gene: .
v_gene: TRBV21-1
CDR3aa: ASRKLAGLYEQY

abundance: .
j_gene: TRBJ2-1
d_gene: .
v_gene: TRBV10-1
CDR3aa: ASSSTSNEQF

abundance: .
j_gene: TRBJ1-2
d_gene: TRBD1
v_gene: TRBV18
CDR3aa: ASSRTGGQGDYGYT

abundance: .
j_gene: TRBJ2-1
d_gene: TRBD1
v_gene: TRBV10-3
CDR3aa: AISESRTGLYNEQF

abundance: .
j_gene: TRBJ2-7
d_gene: TRBD1
v_gene: TRBV7-3
CDR3aa: ASSLIGTGGYEQY

abundance: .
j_gene: TRBJ2-3
d_gene: TRBD2
v_gene: TRBV7-6
CDR3aa: ASSLGGIDTDTQY

abundance: .
j_gene: TRBJ2-5
d_gene: .
v_gene: TRBV18
CDR3aa: ASSPLGQGKETQY

abundance: .
j_gene: TRBJ1-5
d_gene: .
v_gene: TRBV24-1
CDR3aa: ATSDLKGDQPQH

abundance: .
j_gene: TRBJ1-2
d_gene: .
v_gene: TRBV28
CDR3aa: ASRGLNYGYT

abundance: .
j_gene: TRBJ2-5
d_gene: .
v_gene: TRBV7-2
CDR3aa: ASSFGGNPRETQY

abundance: .
j_gene: TRBJ1-1
d_gene: TRBD1
v_gene: TRBV27
CDR3aa: ASSFHRGNTEAF

abundance: .
j_gene: TRBJ2-7
d_gene: TRBD1
v_gene: TRBV6-2/TRBV6-3
CDR3aa: ASSSDRGHVLIIYEQY

abundance: many
j_gene: TRBJ2-1
d_gene: .
v_gene: TRBV29-1
CDR3aa: SELLAGEQF

abundance: .
j_gene: TRBJ2-7
d_gene: .
v_gene: TRBV11-3
CDR3aa: ASSRGTVFYEQY

abundance: .
j_gene: TRBJ1-2
d_gene: .
v_gene: TRBV27
CDR3aa: ASSLSRQEAYGYT

abundance: .
j_gene: TRBJ1-2
d_gene: .
v_gene: TRBV30
CDR3aa: AWRGTSGRYGYT

abundance: .
j_gene: TRBJ2-1
d_gene: TRBD2
v_gene: TRBV27
CDR3aa: ASSQPRLADSSYNEQF

abundance: .
j_gene: TRBJ2-3
d_gene: .
v_gene: TRBV9
CDR3aa: ASSQGQMPAGDTDTQY

abundance: .
j_gene: TRBJ2-1
d_gene: TRBD2
v_gene: TRBV19
CDR3aa: ASSILAGENEQF

abundance: .
j_gene: TRBJ1-2
d_gene: .
v_gene: TRBV4-2
CDR3aa: ASSQEVFERDYGYT

abundance: .
j_gene: TRBJ2-3
d_gene: .
v_gene: TRBV6-1
CDR3aa: ASSEVGGDTQY

abundance: .
j_gene: TRBJ2-2
d_gene: .
v_gene: TRBV5-5
CDR3aa: ATRHDMNTGELF

abundance: .
j_gene: TRBJ2-3
d_gene: TRBD2
v_gene: TRBV3-1/TRBV3-2
CDR3aa: ASSQRTSGGATNTDTQY

abundance: .
j_gene: TRBJ2-3
d_gene: .
v_gene: TRBV19
CDR3aa: ASSIGGREADTQY

abundance: .
j_gene: TRBJ2-7
d_gene: TRBD2
v_gene: TRBV11-2
CDR3aa: ASSLVPAGGTSYEQY

abundance: .
j_gene: TRBJ2-5
d_gene: TRBD1
v_gene: TRBV5-6
CDR3aa: ASSLLTGGGGETQY

abundance: .
j_gene: TRBJ2-1
d_gene: TRBD2
v_gene: TRBV7-2
CDR3aa: ASSPGEAAGGYNEQF

abundance: .
j_gene: TRBJ2-2
d_gene: TRBD2
v_gene: TRBV13
CDR3aa: ASSWTSGVGELF

abundance: .
j_gene: TRBJ2-7
d_gene: TRBD2
v_gene: TRBV5-1
CDR3aa: ASSTAAGGPREQY

abundance: once
j_gene: TRBJ2-7
d_gene: .
v_gene: TRBV11-2
CDR3aa: ASSLDKRLYEQY

abundance: few
j_gene: TRBJ1-3
d_gene: TRBD1
v_gene: TRBV19
CDR3aa: ASRFDRVVGNTIY

abundance: once
j_gene: TRBJ1-2
d_gene: .
v_gene: TRBV3-1/TRBV3-2
CDR3aa: ASSQLGGMSGYT

abundance: .
j_gene: TRBJ1-5
d_gene: TRBD1
v_gene: TRBV18
CDR3aa: ASSPLRDSYQPQH

abundance: .
j_gene: TRBJ2-2
d_gene: .
v_gene: TRBV10-3
CDR3aa: AIKGGRNTGELF

abundance: .
j_gene: TRBJ2-7
d_gene: TRBD2
v_gene: TRBV5-1
CDR3aa: ASQAAGRASEQY

abundance: .
j_gene: TRBJ1-2
d_gene: .
v_gene: TRBV3-1/TRBV3-2
CDR3aa: ASSQDPGLANYGYT

abundance: .
j_gene: TRBJ2-2
d_gene: .
v_gene: TRBV28
CDR3aa: ASTGSTGELF

abundance: .
j_gene: TRBJ2-3
d_gene: .
v_gene: TRBV7-9
CDR3aa: ASKYRVSTDTQY

abundance: .
j_gene: TRBJ2-3
d_gene: TRBD2
v_gene: TRBV5-4
CDR3aa: ASSLRLAGTTDTQY

abundance: few
j_gene: TRBJ1-6
d_gene: .
v_gene: TRBV5-6
CDR3aa: ASSVAGLSKGYNSPLH

abundance: .
j_gene: TRBJ1-1
d_gene: .
v_gene: TRBV27
CDR3aa: ASSQVANTEAF

abundance: .
j_gene: TRBJ2-7
d_gene: .
v_gene: TRBV7-8
CDR3aa: ASSGGDAGEQY

abundance: .
j_gene: TRBJ1-6
d_gene: TRBD1
v_gene: TRBV30
CDR3aa: AWKDRDRGRSPLH

abundance: few
j_gene: TRBJ2-6
d_gene: .
v_gene: TRBV11-2
CDR3aa: ASSSLSGANVLT

abundance: medium-sized
j_gene: TRBJ1-5
d_gene: .
v_gene: TRBV4-1
CDR3aa: ASSQSRGNQPQH

abundance: .
j_gene: TRBJ2-1
d_gene: .
v_gene: TRBV5-5
CDR3aa: ASSVEDSAGYEQF

abundance: few
j_gene: TRBJ2-7
d_gene: TRBD2
v_gene: TRBV6-2/TRBV6-3
CDR3aa: ASSGTSATYEQY

abundance: few
j_gene: TRBJ2-2
d_gene: TRBD1
v_gene: TRBV25-1
CDR3aa: ASSGGQGEIGELF

abundance: .
j_gene: TRBJ1-4
d_gene: TRBD1
v_gene: TRBV7-9
CDR3aa: ASEGQGGLKLF

abundance: .
j_gene: TRBJ1-2
d_gene: .
v_gene: TRBV4-3
CDR3aa: ASSQEFEVWGSDLRGYT

abundance: .
j_gene: TRBJ1-1
d_gene: .
v_gene: TRBV6-1
CDR3aa: ASSEDETVNTEAF